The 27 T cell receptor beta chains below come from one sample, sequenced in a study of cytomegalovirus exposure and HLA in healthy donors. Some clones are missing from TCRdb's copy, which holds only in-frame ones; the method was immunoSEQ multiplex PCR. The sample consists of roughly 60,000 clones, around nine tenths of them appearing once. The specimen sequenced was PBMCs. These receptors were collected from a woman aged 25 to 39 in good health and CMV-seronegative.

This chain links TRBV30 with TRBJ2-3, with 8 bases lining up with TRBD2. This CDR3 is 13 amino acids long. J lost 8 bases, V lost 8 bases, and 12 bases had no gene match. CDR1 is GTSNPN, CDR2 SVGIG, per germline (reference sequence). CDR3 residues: CARGERELSTQYF. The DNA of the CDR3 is TGTGCCCGGGGAGAGCGGGAGTTGAGTACGCAGTATTTT.

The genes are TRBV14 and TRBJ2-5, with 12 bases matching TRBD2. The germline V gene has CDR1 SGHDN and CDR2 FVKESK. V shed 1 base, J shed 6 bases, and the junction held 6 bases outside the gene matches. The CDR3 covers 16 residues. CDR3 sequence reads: CASSQGLAGDWKTQYF. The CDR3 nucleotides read TGTGCCAGCAGCCAAGGACTAGCGGGAGACTGGAAGACCCAGTACTTC. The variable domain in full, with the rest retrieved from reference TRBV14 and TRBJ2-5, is EAGVTQFPSHSVIEKGQTVTLRCDPISGHDNLYWYRRVMGKEIKFLLHFVKESKQDESGMPNNRFLAERTGGTYSTLKVQPAELEDSGVYFCASSQGLAGDWKTQYFGPGTRLLVL.

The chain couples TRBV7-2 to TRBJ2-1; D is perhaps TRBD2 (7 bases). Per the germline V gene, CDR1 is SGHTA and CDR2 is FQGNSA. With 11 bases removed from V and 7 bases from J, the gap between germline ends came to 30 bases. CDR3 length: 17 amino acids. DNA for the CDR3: TGTGCCGTCCCCCGAAGCCCCGGCCGGGGGGCGTTAAATGAGCAGTTCTTC. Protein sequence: CAVPRSPGRGALNEQFF.

Here the CDR3 reads CASSPTGTYNEQFF. CDR3 bases: TGTGCCAGTAGTCCCACAGGAACCTACAATGAGCAGTTCTTC. This chain uses TRBV19 with TRBJ2-1; a weak D match, TRBD1 (5 bases). CDR1 and CDR2 from the germline V gene are LNHDA and SQIVND (reference sequence). Trimming stripped 5 bases from V and 2 bases from J, with 10 bases between. CDR3 size: 14 residues.

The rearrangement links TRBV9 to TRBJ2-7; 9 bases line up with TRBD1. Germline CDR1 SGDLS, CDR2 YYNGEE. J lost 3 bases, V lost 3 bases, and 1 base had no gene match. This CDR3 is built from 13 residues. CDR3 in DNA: TGTGCCAGCAGCGGGGGACAGGGCTACGAGCAGTACTTC. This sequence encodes CASSGGQGYEQYF.

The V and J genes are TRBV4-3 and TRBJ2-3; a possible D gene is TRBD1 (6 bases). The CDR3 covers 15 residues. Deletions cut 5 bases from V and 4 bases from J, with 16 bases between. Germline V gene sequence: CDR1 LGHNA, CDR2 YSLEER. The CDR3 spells CASSSGTMGSDTQYF. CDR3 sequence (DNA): TGCGCCAGCAGCTCCGGGACAATGGGGTCAGATACGCAGTATTTT.

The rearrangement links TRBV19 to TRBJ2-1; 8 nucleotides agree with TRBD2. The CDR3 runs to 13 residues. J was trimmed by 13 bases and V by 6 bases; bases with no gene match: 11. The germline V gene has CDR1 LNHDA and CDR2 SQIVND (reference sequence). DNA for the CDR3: TGTGCCAGTAGCAACGGACTAGCACTAGAACAGTTCTTC. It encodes CASSNGLALEQFF.

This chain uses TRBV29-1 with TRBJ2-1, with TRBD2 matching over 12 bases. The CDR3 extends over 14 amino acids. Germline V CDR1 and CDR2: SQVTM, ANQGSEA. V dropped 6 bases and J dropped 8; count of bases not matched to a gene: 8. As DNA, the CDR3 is TGCAGCGTATATGGGCTAGCGGGGGGGCATGAGCAGTTCTTC. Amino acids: CSVYGLAGGHEQFF.

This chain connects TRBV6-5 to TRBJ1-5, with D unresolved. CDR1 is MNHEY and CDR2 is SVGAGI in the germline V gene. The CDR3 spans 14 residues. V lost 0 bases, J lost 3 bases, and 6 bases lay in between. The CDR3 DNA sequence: TGTGCCAGCAGTTACTCGAGCCTCAATCAGCCCCAGCATTTT. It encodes CASSYSSLNQPQHF.

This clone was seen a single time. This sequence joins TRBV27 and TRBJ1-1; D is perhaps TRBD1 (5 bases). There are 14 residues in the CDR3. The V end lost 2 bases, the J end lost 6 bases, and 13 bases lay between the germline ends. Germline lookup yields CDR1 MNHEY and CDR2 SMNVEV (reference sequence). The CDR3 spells CASSLVGGGSEAFF. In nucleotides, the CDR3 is TGTGCCAGCAGTTTAGTCGGGGGTGGTTCTGAAGCTTTCTTT.

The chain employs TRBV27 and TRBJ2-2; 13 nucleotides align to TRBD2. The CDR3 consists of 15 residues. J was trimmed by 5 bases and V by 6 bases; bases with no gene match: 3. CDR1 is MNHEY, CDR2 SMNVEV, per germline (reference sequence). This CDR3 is CASRSGLAGTGELFF. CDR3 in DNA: TGTGCCAGCAGGTCGGGACTAGCGGGAACCGGGGAGCTGTTTTTT.

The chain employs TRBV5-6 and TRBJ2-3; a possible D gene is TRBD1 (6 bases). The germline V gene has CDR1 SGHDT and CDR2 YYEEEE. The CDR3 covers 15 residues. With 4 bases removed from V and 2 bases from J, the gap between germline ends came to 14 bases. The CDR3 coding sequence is TGTGCCAGCAGCGAGACAGGAAAATCCACAGATACGCAGTATTTT. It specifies CASSETGKSTDTQYF.

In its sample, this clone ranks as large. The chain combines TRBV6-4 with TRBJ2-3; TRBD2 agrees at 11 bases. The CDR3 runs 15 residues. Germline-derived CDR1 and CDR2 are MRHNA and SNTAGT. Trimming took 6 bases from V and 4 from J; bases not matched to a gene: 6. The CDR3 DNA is TGTGCCAGCAGCGTAGCGGGAGGGAATTCAGATACGCAGTATTTT. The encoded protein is CASSVAGGNSDTQYF.

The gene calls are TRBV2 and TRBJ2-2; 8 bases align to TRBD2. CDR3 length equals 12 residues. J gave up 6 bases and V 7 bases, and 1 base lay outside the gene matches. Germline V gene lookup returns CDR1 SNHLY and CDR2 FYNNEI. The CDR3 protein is CASMREAGELFF. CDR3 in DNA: TGTGCCAGCATGCGGGAGGCCGGGGAGCTGTTTTTT.

The DNA of the CDR3 is TGCGCCAGCAGCCCCCGCACTAGCGGCTCCTACGAGCAGTACTTC. It is translated as CASSPRTSGSYEQYF. V gene TRBV5-1 combines with J gene TRBJ2-7; TRBD2 matches at 8 bases. The CDR3 length is 15 residues. The germline gives CDR1 SGHRS, CDR2 YFSETQ. V trimming: 4 bases; J trimming: 0 bases; junction bases outside the gene matches: 6.

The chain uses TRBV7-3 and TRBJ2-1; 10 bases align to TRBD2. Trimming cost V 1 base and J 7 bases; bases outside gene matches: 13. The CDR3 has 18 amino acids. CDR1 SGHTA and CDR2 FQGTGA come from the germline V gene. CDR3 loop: CASSLRPAGAGGSNEQFF. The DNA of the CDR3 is TGTGCCAGCAGCTTAAGACCCGCAGGAGCGGGAGGGTCGAATGAGCAGTTCTTC.

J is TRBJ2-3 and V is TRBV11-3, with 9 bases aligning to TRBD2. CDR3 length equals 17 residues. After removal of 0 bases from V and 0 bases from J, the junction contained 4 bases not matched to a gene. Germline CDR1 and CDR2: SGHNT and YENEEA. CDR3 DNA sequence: TGTGCCAGCAGCTTAGACGATACTAGCGGGAGCACAGATACGCAGTATTTT. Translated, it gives CASSLDDTSGSTDTQYF.

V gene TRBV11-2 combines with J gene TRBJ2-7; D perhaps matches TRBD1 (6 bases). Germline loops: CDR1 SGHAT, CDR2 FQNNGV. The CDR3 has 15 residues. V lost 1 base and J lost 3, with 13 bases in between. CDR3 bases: TGTGCCAGCAGCTTAGTGGACAGTCAGTACTACGAGCAGTACTTC. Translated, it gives CASSLVDSQYYEQYF.

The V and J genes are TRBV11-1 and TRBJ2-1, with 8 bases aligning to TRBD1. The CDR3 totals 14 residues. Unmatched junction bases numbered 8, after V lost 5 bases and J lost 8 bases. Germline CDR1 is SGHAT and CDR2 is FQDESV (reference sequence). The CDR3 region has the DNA TGTGCCAGCAGCCCAGACAGGGGTGGAGATGAGCAGTTCTTC. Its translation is CASSPDRGGDEQFF. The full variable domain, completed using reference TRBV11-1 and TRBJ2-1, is EAEVAQSPRYKITEKSQAVAFWCDPISGHATLYWYRQILGQGPELLVQFQDESVVDDSQLPKDRFSAERLKGVDSTLKIQPAELGDSAMYLCASSPDRGGDEQFFGPGTRLTVL.

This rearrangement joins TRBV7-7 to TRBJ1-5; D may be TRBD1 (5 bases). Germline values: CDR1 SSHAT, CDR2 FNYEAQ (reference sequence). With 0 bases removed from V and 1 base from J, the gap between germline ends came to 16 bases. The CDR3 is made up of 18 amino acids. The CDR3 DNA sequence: TGTGCCAGCAGCTTAGCAGGGACTGGGCTAGGGAGCAATCAGCCCCAGCATTTT. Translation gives CASSLAGTGLGSNQPQHF.

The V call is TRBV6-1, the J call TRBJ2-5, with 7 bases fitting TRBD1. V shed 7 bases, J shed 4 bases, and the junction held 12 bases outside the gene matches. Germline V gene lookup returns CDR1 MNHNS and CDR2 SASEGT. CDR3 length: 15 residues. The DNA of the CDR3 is TGTGCCAGCAACTCCATAGACAGGGCCAGAGAGACCCAGTACTTC. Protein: CASNSIDRARETQYF.

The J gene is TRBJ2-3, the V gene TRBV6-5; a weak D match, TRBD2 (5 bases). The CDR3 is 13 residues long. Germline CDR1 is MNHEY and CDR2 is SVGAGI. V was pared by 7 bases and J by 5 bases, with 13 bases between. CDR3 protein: CASTASSGDTQYF. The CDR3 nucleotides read TGTGCCAGCACGGCTAGCTCCGGAGATACGCAGTATTTT.

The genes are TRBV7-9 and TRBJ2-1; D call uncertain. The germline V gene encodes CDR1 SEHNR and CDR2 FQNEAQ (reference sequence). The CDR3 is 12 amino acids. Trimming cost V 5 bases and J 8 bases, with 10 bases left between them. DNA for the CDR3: TGTGCCAGCAGCCCCCGAGTCCATGAGCAGTTCTTC. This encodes CASSPRVHEQFF.

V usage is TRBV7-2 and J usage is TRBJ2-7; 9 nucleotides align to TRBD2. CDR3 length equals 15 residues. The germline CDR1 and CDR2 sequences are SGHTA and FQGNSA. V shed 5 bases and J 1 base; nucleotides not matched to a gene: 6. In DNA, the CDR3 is TGTGCCAGCAGCACAGGCCTAGCGGGATCCTACGAGCAGTACTTC. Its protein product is CASSTGLAGSYEQYF. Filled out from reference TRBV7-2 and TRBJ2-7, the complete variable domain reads GAGVSQSPSNKVTEKGKDVELRCDPISGHTALYWYRQSLGQGLEFLIYFQGNSAPDKSGLPSDRFSAERTGGSVSTLTIQRTQQEDSAVYLCASSTGLAGSYEQYFGPGTRLTVT.

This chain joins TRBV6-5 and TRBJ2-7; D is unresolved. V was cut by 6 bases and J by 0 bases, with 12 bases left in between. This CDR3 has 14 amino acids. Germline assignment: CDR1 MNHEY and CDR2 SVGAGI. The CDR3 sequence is CASRREPDSYEQYF. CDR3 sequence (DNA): TGTGCCAGCAGGCGCGAGCCCGACTCCTACGAGCAGTACTTC.

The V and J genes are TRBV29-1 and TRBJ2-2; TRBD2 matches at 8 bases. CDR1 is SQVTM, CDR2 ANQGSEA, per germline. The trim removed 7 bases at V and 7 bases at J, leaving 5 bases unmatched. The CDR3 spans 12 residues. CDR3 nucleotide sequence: TGCAGCGGAGGGACTAGGGGCGGGGAGCTGTTTTTT. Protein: CSGGTRGGELFF.

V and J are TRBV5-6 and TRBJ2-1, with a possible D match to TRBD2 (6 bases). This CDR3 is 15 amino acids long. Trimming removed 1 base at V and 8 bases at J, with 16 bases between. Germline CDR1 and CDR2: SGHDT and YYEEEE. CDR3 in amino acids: CASSLSGSSVDEQFF. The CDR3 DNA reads TGTGCCAGCAGCTTGTCCGGGAGTAGTGTTGATGAGCAGTTCTTC.